This T cell receptor beta chain was retrieved from a study of blood T cell repertoires in COVID-19. The Seattle patients joined while their infection was active and were tracked longitudinally afterward. This table comes from immunoSEQ multiplex PCR, and its TCRdb copy is limited to in-frame clones, with some not included. The sample has 180,000 or so clones, about 86% seen once. Germline V gene lookup returns CDR1 SGHRS and CDR2 YFSETQ. CDR3 length equals 15 residues. V dropped 0 bases and J dropped 3; count of bases not matched to a gene: 6. Source material: peripheral blood. The TCR was taken from a woman between 55 and 75 years old with COVID-19, enrolled during active disease. The chain uses TRBV5-1 and TRBJ2-7, with 7 bases matching TRBD2. The CDR3 region has the DNA TGCGCCAGCAGCTTGGCCTCGAAGCGGGACTACGAGCAGTACTTC. It encodes CASSLASKRDYEQYF.